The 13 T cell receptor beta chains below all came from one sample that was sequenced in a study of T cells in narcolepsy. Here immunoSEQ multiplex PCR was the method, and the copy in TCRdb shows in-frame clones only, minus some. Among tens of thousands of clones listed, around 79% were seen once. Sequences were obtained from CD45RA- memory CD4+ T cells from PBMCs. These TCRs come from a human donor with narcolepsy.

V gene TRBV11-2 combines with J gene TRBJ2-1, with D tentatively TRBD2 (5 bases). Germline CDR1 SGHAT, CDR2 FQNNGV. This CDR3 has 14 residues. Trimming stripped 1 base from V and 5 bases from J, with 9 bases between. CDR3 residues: CASSLVPGDNEQFF. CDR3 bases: TGTGCCAGCAGCTTAGTGCCCGGGGACAATGAGCAGTTCTTC.

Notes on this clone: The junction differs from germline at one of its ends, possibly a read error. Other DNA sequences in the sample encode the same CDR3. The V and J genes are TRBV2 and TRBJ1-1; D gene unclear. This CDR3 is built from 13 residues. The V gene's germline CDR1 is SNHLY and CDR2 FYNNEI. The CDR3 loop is CASAFRVNTEAFF. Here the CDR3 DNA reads TGTGCCAGCGCCTTCCGAGTGAACACTGAGGCTTTCTTT.

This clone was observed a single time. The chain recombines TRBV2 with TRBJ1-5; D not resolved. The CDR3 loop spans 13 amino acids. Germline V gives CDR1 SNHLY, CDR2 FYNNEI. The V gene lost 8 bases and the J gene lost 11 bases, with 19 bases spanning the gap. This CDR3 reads CASQLQSQGAQHF. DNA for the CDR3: TGTGCCAGCCAACTACAGTCACAAGGAGCCCAGCATTTT. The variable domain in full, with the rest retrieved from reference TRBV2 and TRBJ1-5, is EPEVTQTPSHQVTQMGQEVILRCVPISNHLYFYWYRQILGQKVEFLVSFYNNEISEKSEIFDDQFSVERPDGSNFTLKIRSTKLEDSAMYFCASQLQSQGAQHFGDGTRLSIL.

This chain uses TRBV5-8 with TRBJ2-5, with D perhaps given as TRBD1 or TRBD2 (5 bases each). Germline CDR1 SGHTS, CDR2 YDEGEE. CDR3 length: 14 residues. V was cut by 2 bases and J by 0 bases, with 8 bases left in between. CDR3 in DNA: TGTGCCAGCAGCTTCCGGGGCTACCAAGAGACCCAGTACTTC. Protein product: CASSFRGYQETQYF.

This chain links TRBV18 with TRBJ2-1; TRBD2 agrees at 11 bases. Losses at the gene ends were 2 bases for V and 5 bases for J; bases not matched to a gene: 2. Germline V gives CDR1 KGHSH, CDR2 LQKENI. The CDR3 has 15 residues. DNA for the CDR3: TGTGCCAGCTCACCAATACTAGCGGGAGACAATGAGCAGTTCTTC. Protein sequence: CASSPILAGDNEQFF.

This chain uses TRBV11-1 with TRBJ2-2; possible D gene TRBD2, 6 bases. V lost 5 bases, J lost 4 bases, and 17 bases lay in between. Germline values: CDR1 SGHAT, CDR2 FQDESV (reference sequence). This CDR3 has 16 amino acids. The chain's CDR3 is CASSNRGSAGTGELFF. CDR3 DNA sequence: TGTGCCAGCAGCAATCGGGGGAGTGCGGGCACCGGGGAGCTGTTTTTT.

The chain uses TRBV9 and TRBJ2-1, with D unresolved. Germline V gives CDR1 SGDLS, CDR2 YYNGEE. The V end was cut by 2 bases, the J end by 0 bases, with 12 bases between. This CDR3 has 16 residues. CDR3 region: CASSVSSSFSYNEQFF. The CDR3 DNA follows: TGTGCCAGCAGCGTTAGCAGCTCCTTCTCCTACAATGAGCAGTTCTTC.

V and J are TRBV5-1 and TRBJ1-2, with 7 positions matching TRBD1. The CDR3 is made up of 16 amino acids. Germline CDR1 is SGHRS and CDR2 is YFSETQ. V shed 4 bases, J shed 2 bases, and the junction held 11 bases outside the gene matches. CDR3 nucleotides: TGCGCCAGCAGCCCCCTGCCTCCGGGACAGAACTATGGCTACACCTTC. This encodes CASSPLPPGQNYGYTF. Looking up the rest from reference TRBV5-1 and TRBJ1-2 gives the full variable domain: KAGVTQTPRYLIKTRGQQVTLSCSPISGHRSVSWYQQTPGQGLQFLFEYFSETQRNKGNFPGRFSGRQFSNSRSEMNVSTLELGDSALYLCASSPLPPGQNYGYTFGSGTRLTVV.

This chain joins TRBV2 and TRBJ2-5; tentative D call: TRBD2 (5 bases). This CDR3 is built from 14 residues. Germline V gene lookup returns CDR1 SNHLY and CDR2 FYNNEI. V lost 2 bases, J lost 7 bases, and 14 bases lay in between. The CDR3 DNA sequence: TGTGCCAGCAGTGAATTTGAGGGTACGGGGACCCAGTACTTC. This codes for CASSEFEGTGTQYF.

The DNA of the CDR3 is TGTGCCAGCAGCCGGGTTGCTAATGAAAAACTGTTTTTT. Its protein product is CASSRVANEKLFF. The chain carries TRBV11-2 and TRBJ1-4; no clear D gene. The CDR3 is made up of 13 amino acids. V shed 5 bases and J shed 3 bases, with 7 bases lying between them. The germline V gene encodes CDR1 SGHAT and CDR2 FQNNGV.

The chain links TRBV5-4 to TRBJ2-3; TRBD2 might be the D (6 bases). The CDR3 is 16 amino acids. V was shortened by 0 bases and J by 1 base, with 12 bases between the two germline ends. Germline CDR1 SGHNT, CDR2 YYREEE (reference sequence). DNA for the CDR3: TGTGCCAGCAGCTTGGGGGGCGGCGGGGGCACAGATACGCAGTATTTT. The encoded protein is CASSLGGGGGTDTQYF.

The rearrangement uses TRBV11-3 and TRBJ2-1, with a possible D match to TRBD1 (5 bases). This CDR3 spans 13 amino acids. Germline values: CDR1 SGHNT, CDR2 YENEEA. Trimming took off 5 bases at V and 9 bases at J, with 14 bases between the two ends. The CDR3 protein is CASSRLAGPEQFF. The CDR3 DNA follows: TGTGCCAGCAGCCGCTTGGCAGGGCCTGAGCAGTTCTTC. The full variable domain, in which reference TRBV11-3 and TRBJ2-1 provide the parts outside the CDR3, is EAGVVQSPRYKIIEKKQPVAFWCNPISGHNTLYWYLQNLGQGPELLIRYENEEAVDDSQLPKDRFSAERLKGVDSTLKIQPAELGDSAVYLCASSRLAGPEQFFGPGTRLTVL.

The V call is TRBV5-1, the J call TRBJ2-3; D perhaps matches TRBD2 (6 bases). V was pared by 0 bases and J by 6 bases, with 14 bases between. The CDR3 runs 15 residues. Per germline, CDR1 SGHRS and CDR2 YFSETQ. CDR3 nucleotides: TGCGCCAGCAGCTTGGAAGTGGGCCGGGGGGATACGCAGTATTTT. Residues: CASSLEVGRGDTQYF.